This T cell receptor (beta chain) was captured by sequencing in a study of blood T cell repertoires in COVID-19. Looking at the study overall: In each case, the material was cDNA or gDNA derived from T cells, B-cell-depleted T cells, or PBMCs.

Data came from immunoSEQ multiplex PCR; TCRdb stores just in-frame clones and leaves some out. Here the sample spans around 310,000 clones, around nine tenths being singletons. Germline CDR1 MDHEN, CDR2 SYDVKM. V was clipped by 10 bases and J by 5 bases, with 17 bases between them. This CDR3 has 13 residues. This sequence was found in a woman aged 25 to 39 who had recovered from COVID-19. This chain uses TRBV28 with TRBJ1-2; weak D call: TRBD1 (5 bases). The material sequenced was PBMCs or T cells enriched from blood (not recorded which). Here the CDR3 DNA reads TGTGCCACCCCGGGGGGGACCACTTATGGCTACACCTTC. This sequence encodes CATPGGTTYGYTF.